This T cell receptor (beta chain) was sequenced in a study of shared clonotypes between healthy human individuals. The V and J ends lost 0 bases and 1 base respectively, with 15 bases between them. CDR1 is LGHNA and CDR2 is YNFKEQ in the germline V gene. The CDR3 has 17 residues. Regarding this clone: Its antigen is undetermined.

Findings of the study overall: In a handful of donors, about 5% of naive CD4 clonotypes appeared in common.

Deep was the level used in running the assay. In the authors' methods: Sequence data from immunoSEQ were junction-only and lacked quality scores; consequently, filtering differed. The table came from immunoSEQ multiplex PCR; TCRdb's copy has only in-frame clones and leaves some out. V and J calls and clone size are as listed in that table; D and trimming were resolved from the DNA. Altogether some 1.5 million clones are present, roughly 98% being singletons, with the ten largest covering around 0.45%. The chain carries TRBV4-2 and TRBJ1-1; D not resolved. Sequenced material: naive CD4+ T cells sorted from blood. The subset: CD45RA+ positively selected. This clonotype was obtained from a young man in good health. CDR3 protein: CASSQDGGFLTNTEAFF. In DNA form, the CDR3 reads TGTGCCAGCAGCCAAGATGGAGGGTTTCTTACGAACACTGAAGCTTTCTTT.